The clone carrying this T cell receptor (beta chain) has more than one count but fewer than ten. Antigen unknown. Each CDR3 protein gets one entry after TCRdb re-called the 5' RACE reads with MiXCR. Altogether some 200,000 distinct CDR3 sequences are present, approximately 3.2% being singletons, with the ten largest covering about 3.3%. The sample is drawn from a study of T cells after yellow fever vaccination. Overall study results and limits: High-abundance clonotypes from the bulk population could contaminate FACS-sorted repertoires.

The ends lost 6 bases at V and 1 base at J; junction bases unmatched: 4. There are 13 residues in the CDR3. Germline assignment: CDR1 DFQATT and CDR2 SNEGSKA (reference sequence). Sequencing was performed on CD4+ T cells sorted from PBMCs, taken 10 days after the yellow fever booster vaccination. This sequence joins TRBV20-1 and TRBJ2-3, with TRBD2 matching over 7 bases. This sequence was found in a man between 18 and 29 years old who received the YFV17D yellow fever vaccine. CDR3 protein: CSAPGGGTDTQYF. DNA of the CDR3: TGCAGTGCGCCGGGGGGTGGCACAGATACGCAGTATTTT.